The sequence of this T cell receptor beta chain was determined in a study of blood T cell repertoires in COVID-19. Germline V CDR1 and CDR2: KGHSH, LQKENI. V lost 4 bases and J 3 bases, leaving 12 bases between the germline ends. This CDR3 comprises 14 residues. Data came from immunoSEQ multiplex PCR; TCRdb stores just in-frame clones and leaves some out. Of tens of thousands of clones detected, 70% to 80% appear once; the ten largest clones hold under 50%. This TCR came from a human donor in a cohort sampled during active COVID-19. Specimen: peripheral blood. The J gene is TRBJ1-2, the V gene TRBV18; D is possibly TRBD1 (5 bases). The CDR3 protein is CASSLGGSDYGYTF. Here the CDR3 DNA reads TGTGCCAGCTCACTTGGGGGGTCCGACTATGGCTACACCTTC.